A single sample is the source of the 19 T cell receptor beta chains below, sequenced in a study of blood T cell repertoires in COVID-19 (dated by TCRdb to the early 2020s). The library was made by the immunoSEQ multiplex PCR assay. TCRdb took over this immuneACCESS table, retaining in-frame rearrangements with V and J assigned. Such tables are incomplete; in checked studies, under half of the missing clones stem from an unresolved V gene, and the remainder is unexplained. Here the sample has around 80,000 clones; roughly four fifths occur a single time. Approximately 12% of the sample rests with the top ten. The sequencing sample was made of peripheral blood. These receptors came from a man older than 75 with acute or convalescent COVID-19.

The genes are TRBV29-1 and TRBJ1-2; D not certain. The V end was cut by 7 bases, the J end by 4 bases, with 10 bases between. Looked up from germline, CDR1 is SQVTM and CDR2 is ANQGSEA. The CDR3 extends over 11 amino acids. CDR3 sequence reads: CSGQILYGYTF. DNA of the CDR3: TGCAGCGGCCAGATCCTCTATGGCTACACCTTC.

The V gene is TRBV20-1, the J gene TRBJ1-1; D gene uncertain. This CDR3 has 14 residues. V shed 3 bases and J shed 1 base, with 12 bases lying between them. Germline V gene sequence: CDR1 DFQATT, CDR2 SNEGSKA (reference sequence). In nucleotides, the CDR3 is TGCAGTGCTAGTTATCTGGCGGAGAACACTGAAGCTTTCTTT. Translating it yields CSASYLAENTEAFF.

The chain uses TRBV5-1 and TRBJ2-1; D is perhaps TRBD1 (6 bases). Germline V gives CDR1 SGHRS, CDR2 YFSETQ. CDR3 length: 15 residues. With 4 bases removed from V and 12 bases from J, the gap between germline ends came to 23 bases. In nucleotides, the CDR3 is TGCGCCAGCAGCGCAACACAAAACTTGAGACAGGCGCAGTTCTTC. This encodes CASSATQNLRQAQFF.

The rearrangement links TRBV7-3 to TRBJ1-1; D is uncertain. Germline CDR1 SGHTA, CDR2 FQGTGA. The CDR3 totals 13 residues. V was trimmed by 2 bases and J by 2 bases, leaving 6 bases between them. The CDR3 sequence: CASSLLVNTEAFF. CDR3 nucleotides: TGTGCCAGCAGCTTATTAGTAAACACTGAAGCTTTCTTT.

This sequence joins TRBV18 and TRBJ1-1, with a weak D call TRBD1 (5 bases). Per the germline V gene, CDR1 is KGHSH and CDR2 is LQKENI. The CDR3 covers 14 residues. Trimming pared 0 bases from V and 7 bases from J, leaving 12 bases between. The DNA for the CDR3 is TGTGCCAGCTCACCACCCGGGGGGAAGGGTGAAGCTTTCTTT. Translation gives CASSPPGGKGEAFF.

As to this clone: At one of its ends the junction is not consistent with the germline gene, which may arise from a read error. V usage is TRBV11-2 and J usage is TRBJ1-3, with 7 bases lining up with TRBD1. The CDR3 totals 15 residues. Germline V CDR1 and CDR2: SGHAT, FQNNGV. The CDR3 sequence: CASSVEQGYGNTIYF. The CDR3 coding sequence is TGTGCCAGCAGCGTAGAACAGGGGTATGGAAACACCATATATTTT. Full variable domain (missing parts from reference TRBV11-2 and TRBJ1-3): EAGVAQSPRYKIIEKRQSVAFWCNPISGHATLYWYQQILGQGPKLLIQFQNNGVVDDSQLPKDRFSAERLKGVDSTLKIQPAKLEDSAVYLCASSVEQGYGNTIYFGEGSWLTVV.

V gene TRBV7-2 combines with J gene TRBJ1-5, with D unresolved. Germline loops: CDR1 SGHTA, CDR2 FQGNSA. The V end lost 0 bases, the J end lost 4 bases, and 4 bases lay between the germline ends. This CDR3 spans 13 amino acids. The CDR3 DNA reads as TGTGCCAGCAGCTTAGCTATAAATCAGCCCCAGCATTTT. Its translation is CASSLAINQPQHF.

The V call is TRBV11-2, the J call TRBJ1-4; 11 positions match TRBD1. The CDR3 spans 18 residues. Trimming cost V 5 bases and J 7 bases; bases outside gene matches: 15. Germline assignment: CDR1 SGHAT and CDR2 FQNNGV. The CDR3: CASSLRWTGGDSREKLFF. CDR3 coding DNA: TGTGCCAGCAGCCTCCGGTGGACAGGGGGCGATTCACGTGAAAAACTGTTTTTT. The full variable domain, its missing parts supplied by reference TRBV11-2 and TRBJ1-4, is EAGVAQSPRYKIIEKRQSVAFWCNPISGHATLYWYQQILGQGPKLLIQFQNNGVVDDSQLPKDRFSAERLKGVDSTLKIQPAKLEDSAVYLCASSLRWTGGDSREKLFFGSGTQLSVL.

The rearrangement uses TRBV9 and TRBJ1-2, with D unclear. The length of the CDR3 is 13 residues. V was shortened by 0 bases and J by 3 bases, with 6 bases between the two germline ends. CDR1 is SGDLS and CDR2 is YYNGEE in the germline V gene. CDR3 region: CASSVGQDYGYTF. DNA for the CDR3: TGTGCCAGCAGCGTAGGGCAGGACTATGGCTACACCTTC.

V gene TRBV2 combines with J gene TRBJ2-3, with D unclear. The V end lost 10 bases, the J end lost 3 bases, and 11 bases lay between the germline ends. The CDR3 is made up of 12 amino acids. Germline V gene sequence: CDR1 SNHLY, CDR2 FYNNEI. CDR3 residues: CATSEQTDTQYF. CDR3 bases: TGTGCCACCTCGGAACAGACAGATACGCAGTATTTT.

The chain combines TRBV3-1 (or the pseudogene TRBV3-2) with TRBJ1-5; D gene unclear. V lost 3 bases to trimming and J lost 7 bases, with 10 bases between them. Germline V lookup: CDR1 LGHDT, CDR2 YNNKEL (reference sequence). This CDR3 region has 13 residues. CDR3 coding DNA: TGTGCCAGCAGCCAGCAGGCGAAGCAGCCCCAGCATTTT. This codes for CASSQQAKQPQHF.

The chain's CDR3 is CAWSGDSYEQYF. The CDR3 DNA follows: TGTGCCTGGAGCGGGGACTCCTACGAGCAGTACTTC. V gene TRBV30 combines with J gene TRBJ2-7; TRBD2 might be the D (5 bases). In germline, CDR1 is GTSNPN, CDR2 SVGIG (reference sequence). The CDR3 sequence is 12 residues long. With 3 bases removed from V and 0 bases from J, the gap between germline ends came to 6 bases.

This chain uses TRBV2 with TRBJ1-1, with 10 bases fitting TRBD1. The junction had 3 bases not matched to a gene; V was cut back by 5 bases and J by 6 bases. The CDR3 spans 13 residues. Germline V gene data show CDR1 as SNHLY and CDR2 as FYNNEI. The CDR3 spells CASSLDRGAEAFF. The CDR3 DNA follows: TGTGCCAGCAGTTTGGACAGGGGGGCTGAAGCTTTCTTT. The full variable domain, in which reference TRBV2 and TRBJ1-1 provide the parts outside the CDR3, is EPEVTQTPSHQVTQMGQEVILRCVPISNHLYFYWYRQILGQKVEFLVSFYNNEISEKSEIFDDQFSVERPDGSNFTLKIRSTKLEDSAMYFCASSLDRGAEAFFGQGTRLTVV.

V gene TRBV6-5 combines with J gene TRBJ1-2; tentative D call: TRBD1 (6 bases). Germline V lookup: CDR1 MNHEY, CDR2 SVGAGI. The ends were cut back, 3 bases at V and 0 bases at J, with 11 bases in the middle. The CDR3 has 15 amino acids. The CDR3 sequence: CASSYNRVPNYGYTF. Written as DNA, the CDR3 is TGTGCCAGCAGTTATAACAGGGTGCCTAACTATGGCTACACCTTC.

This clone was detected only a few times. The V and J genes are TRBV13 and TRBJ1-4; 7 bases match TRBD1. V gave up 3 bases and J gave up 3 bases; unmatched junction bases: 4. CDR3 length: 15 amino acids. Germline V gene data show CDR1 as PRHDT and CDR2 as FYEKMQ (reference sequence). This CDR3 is CASSLRGRANEKLFF. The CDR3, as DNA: TGTGCCAGCAGCTTGAGGGGGCGGGCTAATGAAAAACTGTTTTTT.

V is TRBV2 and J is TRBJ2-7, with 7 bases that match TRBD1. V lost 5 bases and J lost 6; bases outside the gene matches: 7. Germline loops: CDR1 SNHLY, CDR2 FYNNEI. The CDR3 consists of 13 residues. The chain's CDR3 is CASSQTYRGEQYF. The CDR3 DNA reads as TGTGCCAGCAGTCAAACCTACAGGGGCGAGCAGTACTTC.

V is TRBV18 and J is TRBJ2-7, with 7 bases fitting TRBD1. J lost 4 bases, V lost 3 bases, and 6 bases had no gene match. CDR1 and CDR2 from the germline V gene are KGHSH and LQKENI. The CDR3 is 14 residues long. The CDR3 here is CASSPGTETYEQYF. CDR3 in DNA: TGTGCCAGCTCACCCGGGACAGAAACTTACGAGCAGTACTTC.

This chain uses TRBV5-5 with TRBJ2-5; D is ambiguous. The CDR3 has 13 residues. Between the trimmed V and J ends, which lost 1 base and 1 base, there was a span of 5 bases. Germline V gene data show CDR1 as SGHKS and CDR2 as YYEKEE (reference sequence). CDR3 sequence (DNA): TGTGCCAGCAGCTTGCAGGTCCAAGAGACCCAGTACTTC. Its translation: CASSLQVQETQYF.

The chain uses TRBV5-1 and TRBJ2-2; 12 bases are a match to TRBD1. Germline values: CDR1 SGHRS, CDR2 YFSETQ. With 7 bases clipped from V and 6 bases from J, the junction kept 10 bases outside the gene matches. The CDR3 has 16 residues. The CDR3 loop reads CASRDRDRGRPGELFF. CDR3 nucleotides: TGCGCCAGCCGGGACCGGGACAGGGGGCGTCCCGGGGAGCTGTTTTTT.